This T cell receptor beta chain was observed in a study of graft-versus-host responses after intestinal transplantation. This CDR3 contains 17 residues. The method was immunoSEQ multiplex PCR; TCRdb's version includes in-frame clones alone and lacks a portion of them. The repertoire holds over 20,000 clones, with roughly 89% as singletons. The receptor's source is a human patient who received an intestinal transplant, so some T cells may come from the graft donor. The rearrangement uses TRBV21-1 and TRBJ1-3; the table's D call TRBD1 went unverified against the DNA. TRBV21-1 is a documented pseudogene. Specimen: PBMCs, collected roughly 64 days after intestinal transplantation. The CDR3 region has the DNA TGTGCCAGCAGCACCCTGCACCTGGGCCTATTTCCGAACACCATATATTTT. Encoded protein: CASSTLHLGLFPNTIYF.